These T cell receptor beta chains were read from a single sample in a study of a mutant IDH1 vaccine in newly diagnosed glioma. Sequenced by immunoSEQ multiplex PCR; TCRdb stores in-frame clones only, minus some. The repertoire holds tens of thousands of clones, with 80% to 90% as singletons. The sequencing used PBMCs, collected from a glioma patient treated with radiotherapy, temozolomide or both. The receptors shown here come from a woman in her forties with glioma. Both conserved end residues are part of each CDR3. The D gene is left open where the match is weak. Expanded clones get a size class; other rows say once, few or many, or leave the size out.

clone_size: NA; v_call: TRBV4-3; j_call: TRBJ2-5; d_call: TRBD2; cdr3_aa: CASSQSLAGGETQYF; cdr3_nt: TGCGCCAGCAGCCAGTCACTAGCGGGGGGAGAGACCCAGTACTTC
clone_size: NA; v_call: TRBV27; j_call: TRBJ2-5; d_call: TRBD2; cdr3_aa: CASSKREGETQYF; cdr3_nt: TGTGCCAGCAGTAAGCGGGAGGGAGAGACCCAGTACTTC
clone_size: NA; v_call: TRBV19; j_call: TRBJ1-1; d_call: NA; cdr3_aa: CASSQGMNTEAFF; cdr3_nt: TGTGCCAGTAGCCAGGGCATGAACACTGAAGCTTTCTTT
clone_size: few; v_call: TRBV18; j_call: TRBJ2-2; d_call: NA; cdr3_aa: CASSPQESGAGELFF; cdr3_nt: TGTGCCAGCTCACCACAAGAATCAGGCGCCGGGGAGCTGTTTTTT
clone_size: NA; v_call: TRBV6-5; j_call: TRBJ2-7; d_call: TRBD1; cdr3_aa: CASSYSWTGAYEQYF; cdr3_nt: TGTGCCAGCAGTTACTCCTGGACAGGGGCCTACGAGCAGTACTTC
clone_size: NA; v_call: TRBV19; j_call: TRBJ2-3; d_call: NA; cdr3_aa: CASHNNGDTQYF; cdr3_nt: TGTGCCAGTCACAACAATGGAGATACGCAGTATTTT
clone_size: NA; v_call: TRBV7-9; j_call: TRBJ2-7; d_call: NA; cdr3_aa: CASSLYGSGTYEQYF; cdr3_nt: TGTGCCAGCAGCTTATACGGTAGCGGTACCTACGAGCAGTACTTC
clone_size: NA; v_call: TRBV5-1; j_call: TRBJ2-1; d_call: TRBD2; cdr3_aa: CASRSLAGENEQFF; cdr3_nt: TGCGCCAGCAGGTCACTAGCGGGAGAGAATGAGCAGTTCTTC
clone_size: NA; v_call: TRBV6-4; j_call: TRBJ1-2; d_call: NA; cdr3_aa: CASSDTGISYGYTF; cdr3_nt: TGTGCCAGCAGTGACACGGGCATCTCCTATGGCTACACCTTC
clone_size: NA; v_call: TRBV30; j_call: TRBJ2-6; d_call: NA; cdr3_aa: CAWAQGGGANVLTF; cdr3_nt: TGTGCCTGGGCCCAGGGAGGTGGGGCCAACGTCCTGACTTTC
clone_size: NA; v_call: TRBV4-1; j_call: TRBJ2-7; d_call: NA; cdr3_aa: CASSQEVSYEQYF; cdr3_nt: TGCGCCAGCAGCCAAGAGGTCTCCTACGAGCAGTACTTC
clone_size: NA; v_call: TRBV7-8; j_call: TRBJ1-2; d_call: NA; cdr3_aa: CASSPEDRYNYGYTF; cdr3_nt: TGTGCCAGCAGCCCAGAGGACCGATATAACTATGGCTACACCTTC
clone_size: NA; v_call: TRBV27; j_call: TRBJ1-3; d_call: TRBD1; cdr3_aa: CASSIRQGYTIYF; cdr3_nt: TGTGCCAGCAGTATCAGACAGGGATACACCATATATTTT
clone_size: NA; v_call: TRBV4-3; j_call: TRBJ1-6; d_call: NA; cdr3_aa: CASSRDLSYNSPLHF; cdr3_nt: TGCGCCAGCAGCCGAGACCTCTCCTATAATTCACCCCTCCACTTT
clone_size: NA; v_call: TRBV29-1; j_call: TRBJ2-2; d_call: NA; cdr3_aa: CSVVVGDTGELFF; cdr3_nt: TGCAGCGTTGTAGTGGGGGACACCGGGGAGCTGTTTTTT
clone_size: NA; v_call: TRBV6-1; j_call: TRBJ1-5; d_call: NA; cdr3_aa: CASRGNQPQHF; cdr3_nt: TGTGCCAGCAGGGGGAATCAGCCCCAGCATTTT
clone_size: NA; v_call: TRBV4-1; j_call: TRBJ2-5; d_call: NA; cdr3_aa: CASSPGPSGGETQYF; cdr3_nt: TGCGCCAGCAGCCCCGGACCCAGCGGAGGGGAGACCCAGTACTTC
clone_size: NA; v_call: TRBV18; j_call: TRBJ2-7; d_call: NA; cdr3_aa: CASSPPRSSYEQYF; cdr3_nt: TGTGCCAGCTCACCACCCAGGAGCTCCTACGAGCAGTACTTC
clone_size: NA; v_call: TRBV7-8; j_call: TRBJ2-7; d_call: NA; cdr3_aa: CASSSQGDRYYEQYF; cdr3_nt: TGTGCCAGCAGCTCCCAAGGAGACAGATACTACGAGCAGTACTTC
clone_size: NA; v_call: TRBV7-8; j_call: TRBJ1-3; d_call: NA; cdr3_aa: CASSPFGNTIYF; cdr3_nt: TGTGCCAGCAGCCCCTTTGGGAACACCATATATTTT
clone_size: NA; v_call: TRBV4-2; j_call: TRBJ2-1; d_call: NA; cdr3_aa: CASSLLGGGLSYNEQFF; cdr3_nt: TGTGCCAGCAGCTTATTAGGGGGAGGGCTCTCCTACAATGAGCAGTTCTTC
clone_size: NA; v_call: TRBV5-1; j_call: TRBJ2-1; d_call: TRBD2; cdr3_aa: CASGKLADRGDEQFF; cdr3_nt: TGCGCCAGCGGGAAACTAGCGGACCGTGGGGATGAGCAGTTCTTC
clone_size: NA; v_call: TRBV10-3; j_call: TRBJ2-7; d_call: TRBD1; cdr3_aa: CAISESGAAGGFYEQYF; cdr3_nt: TGTGCCATCAGTGAGTCGGGGGCGGCAGGGGGCTTCTACGAGCAGTACTTC
clone_size: once; v_call: TRBV6-5; j_call: TRBJ2-5; d_call: TRBD2; cdr3_aa: CASRPGLADQETQYF; cdr3_nt: TGTGCCAGCAGACCGGGACTAGCGGACCAAGAGACCCAGTACTTC
clone_size: NA; v_call: TRBV18; j_call: TRBJ1-4; d_call: NA; cdr3_aa: CASSPRLNNEKLFF; cdr3_nt: TGTGCCAGCTCACCAAGACTGAACAATGAAAAACTGTTTTTT
clone_size: NA; v_call: TRBV5-5; j_call: TRBJ2-2; d_call: TRBD1; cdr3_aa: CASSLGPTGDATGELFF; cdr3_nt: TGTGCCAGCAGCTTGGGACCAACAGGGGACGCCACCGGGGAGCTGTTTTTT
clone_size: once; v_call: TRBV6-5; j_call: TRBJ2-7; d_call: TRBD1; cdr3_aa: CASTRDRGLREQYF; cdr3_nt: TGTGCCAGCACCCGGGACAGGGGGCTCCGAGAGCAGTACTTC